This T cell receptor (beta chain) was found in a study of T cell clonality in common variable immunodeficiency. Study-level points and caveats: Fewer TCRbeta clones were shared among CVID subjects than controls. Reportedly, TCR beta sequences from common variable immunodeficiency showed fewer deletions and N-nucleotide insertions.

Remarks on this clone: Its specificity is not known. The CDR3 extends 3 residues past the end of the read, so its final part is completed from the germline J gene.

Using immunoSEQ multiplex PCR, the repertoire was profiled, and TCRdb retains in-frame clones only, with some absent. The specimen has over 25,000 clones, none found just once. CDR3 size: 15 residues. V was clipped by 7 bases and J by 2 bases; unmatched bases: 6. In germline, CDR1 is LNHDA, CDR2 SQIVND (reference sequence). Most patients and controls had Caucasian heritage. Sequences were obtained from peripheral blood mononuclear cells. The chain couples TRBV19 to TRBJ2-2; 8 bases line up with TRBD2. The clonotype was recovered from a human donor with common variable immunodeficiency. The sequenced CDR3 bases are TGTGCCAGTACCTCCGGGACTAGTAACACCGGGGAG. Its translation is CASTSGTSNTGE. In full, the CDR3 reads CASTSGTSNTGELFF. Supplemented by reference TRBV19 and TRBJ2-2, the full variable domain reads DGGITQSPKYLFRKEGQNVTLSCEQNLNHDAMYWYRQDPGQGLRLIYYSQIVNDFQKGDIAEGYSVSREKKESFPLTVTSAQKNPTAFYLCASTSGTSNTGELFFGEGSRLTVL.